This T cell receptor (beta chain) appears in the sequencing data of a study of OX40 agonist ivuxolimab in advanced cancers. Broadly, across the study: Ivuxolimab, which targeted the costimulatory receptor OX40 (CD134), was an agonistic, fully human IgG2 monoclonal antibody. Intravenous ivuxolimab was administered to patients every 2 weeks at six dose levels: 0.01, 0.1, 0.3, 1.5, 3 and 10 mg/kg. The purpose of peripheral TCRbeta sequencing was to test whether ivuxolimab changed TCR sequence diversity and led to clonal T-cell expansion. In the dose-escalation cohort, 82.7% of patients were male, and the mean age was around 60 years, with a range of 23 to 79. Three dose-escalation patients achieved partial responses, one with hepatocellular carcinoma and two with cutaneous melanoma. Patients were allowed to have had prior anti-PD-1, anti-PD-L1 or anti-CTLA-4 therapy, and about 40% of the dose-escalation patients had been treated with checkpoint inhibitors. The paper covers the monotherapy dose-escalation part of the phase I ivuxolimab trial, which included N of about 56 patients. Among the roughly 52 dose-escalation patients, about 19 had hepatocellular carcinoma, about 15 melanoma, 9 renal cell carcinoma and 9 head and neck cancer. Here is what the overall study found, with its caveats: In partial responders in the 0.1-3.0 mg/kg groups, normalized peripheral clonal expansion was found to be among the lowest, especially among CD8+ T cells. After ivuxolimab, more expanded clones were found on average in CD8+ T cells than in CD4+ T cells. The antigen specificity of the clonally expanded peripheral T cells was not determined. Low levels of normalized T-cell clonal expansion were also seen in some patients who did not respond. At doses from 0.1 to 3.0 mg/kg, clonal expansion was seen in both CD4+ and CD8+ blood T cells between baseline and week 6.

The CDR3, from cysteine to phenylalanine, totals 15 residues. Just CDR3 DNA is preserved here, 45 bases in frame from base 1. The germline V gene sets CDR1 to SGHAT and CDR2 to FQNNGV. Trimming takes 2 bases from V and 0 bases from J, and the germline ends sit 9 bases apart. As for this clone: Its antigen is currently not known. No qualities accompany the bases; no much larger clone lies one base away.

Patients with a history of autoimmune disease or receiving systemic immunosuppression were excluded from the trial. Peripheral blood for TCR sequencing was collected from all dose cohorts at baseline, on cycle 4 day 1, and on cycle 7 day 1. The samples were taken from a phase I, first-in-human, multicenter, open-label dose-escalation trial of ivuxolimab. Adults with locally advanced or metastatic melanoma, renal cell carcinoma, hepatocellular carcinoma or head and neck squamous cell carcinoma were enrolled in the trial. Before TCR sequencing, CD4+ T cells and CD8+ T cells from peripheral blood were sorted into separate populations. Genomic DNA was extracted from sorted cells for sequencing of the TCRbeta CDR3 region. The immunoSEQ Assay was used for sequencing of TCRbeta CDR3 regions. The immuneACCESS repertoire file appears here via TCRdb, limited to in-frame rearrangements. These files lack a portion of the clones; in checked studies, under half of the deficit traces to unresolved V genes, and the cause of the others is not known. This sample lists more than 45,000 clones; approximately 78% were detected once. Clones ranked in the top ten supply 0.75% of the sample.

Sequencing used CD4+ or CD8+ T cells sorted from blood, obtained in a trial of the OX40 agonist ivuxolimab. This TCR was sampled from an adult with an advanced solid tumor such as melanoma, head and neck, liver or kidney cancer. The rearranged segments are TRBV11-2 and TRBJ2-3; the D gene remains uncertain. The CDR3 is CASSLSGQSTDTQYF. The DNA is as follows: TGTGCCAGCAGCTTATCCGGCCAGAGCACAGATACGCAGTATTTT.